The 10 T cell receptor beta chains reported below all come from one sample, sequenced in a study of T cell responses to AZD1222 COVID-19 vaccine. Some clones are missing from TCRdb's copy, which holds only in-frame ones; the method was immunoSEQ multiplex PCR. Among just over 150,000 clones listed, roughly nine tenths were seen once. The sequenced sample was peripheral blood, obtained 28 days after the second AZD1222 dose. The receptors derive from an adult who received the AZD1222 COVID-19 vaccine.

This clone has a single count. The chain links TRBV5-4 to TRBJ2-7; 9 nucleotides match TRBD2. The V and J ends lost 0 bases and 5 bases, in that order; junction bases with no gene match: 9. This CDR3 has 16 amino acids. CDR1 is SGHNT, CDR2 YYREEE, per germline (reference sequence). The CDR3 loop reads CASSLVAGGPIHEQYF. CDR3 DNA sequence: TGTGCCAGCAGCTTGGTGGCGGGAGGGCCAATCCACGAGCAGTACTTC.

The genes are TRBV5-1 and TRBJ1-6; 7 bases line up with TRBD1. Germline V lookup: CDR1 SGHRS, CDR2 YFSETQ. The CDR3 is made up of 16 amino acids. V was clipped by 5 bases and J by 0 bases; unmatched bases: 5. The CDR3 protein is CASSSGQSSYNSPLHF. CDR3 DNA sequence: TGCGCCAGCAGTTCGGGACAGAGCTCCTATAATTCACCCCTCCACTTT.

In DNA, the CDR3 is TGTGCCACCAGCAGGAGGACTAGCGGTCCCAATGAGCAGTTCTTC. Its translation: CATSRRTSGPNEQFF. The V call is TRBV15, the J call TRBJ2-1; 10 bases are shared with TRBD2. The trim removed 3 bases at V and 6 bases at J, leaving 5 bases unmatched. There are 15 residues in the CDR3. From germline, CDR1 is LNHNV and CDR2 YYDKDF (reference sequence). Supplemented by reference TRBV15 and TRBJ2-1, the full variable domain reads DAMVIQNPRYQVTQFGKPVTLSCSQTLNHNVMYWYQQKSSQAPKLLFHYYDKDFNNEADTPDNFQSRRPNTSFCFLDIRSPGLGDTAMYLCATSRRTSGPNEQFFGPGTRLTVL.

This clone was seen a single time. The V gene is TRBV5-4, the J gene TRBJ2-5; D is possibly TRBD1 or TRBD2 (5 bases each). The CDR3 length is 15 residues. Germline V gene data show CDR1 as SGHNT and CDR2 as YYREEE (reference sequence). The V end lost 4 bases, the J end lost 0 bases, and 13 bases lay between the germline ends. Here the CDR3 reads CASSQGRAYQETQYF. Here the CDR3 DNA reads TGTGCCAGCAGCCAGGGACGCGCGTACCAAGAGACCCAGTACTTC.

V usage is TRBV5-6 and J usage is TRBJ1-2, with 11 bases lining up with TRBD1. CDR3 length equals 15 residues. Losses at the gene ends were 6 bases for V and 2 bases for J; bases not matched to a gene: 6. Germline values: CDR1 SGHDT, CDR2 YYEEEE. The CDR3 DNA is TGTGCCAGCACCTGGACAGGGGGCGGGAACTATGGCTACACCTTC. Its protein product is CASTWTGGGNYGYTF. Together with reference TRBV5-6 and TRBJ1-2, the CDR3 gives the full variable domain: DAGVTQSPTHLIKTRGQQVTLRCSPKSGHDTVSWYQQALGQGPQFIFQYYEEEERQRGNFPDRFSGHQFPNYSSELNVNALLLGDSALYLCASTWTGGGNYGYTFGSGTRLTVV.

This rearrangement joins TRBV11-3 to TRBJ2-1; TRBD2 aligns across 9 bases. V shed 5 bases, J shed 8 bases, and the junction held 10 bases outside the gene matches. This CDR3 contains 15 residues. Germline values: CDR1 SGHNT, CDR2 YENEEA. Here the CDR3 reads CASSPRLAGRDEQFF. The DNA of the CDR3 is TGTGCCAGCAGCCCCCGGCTAGCGGGGCGGGATGAGCAGTTCTTC.

The chain links TRBV11-2 to TRBJ2-5; D gene ambiguous. Per germline, CDR1 SGHAT and CDR2 FQNNGV. The V and J ends lost 2 bases and 0 bases respectively, with 10 bases between them. The CDR3 contains 15 residues. This CDR3 is CASSLFGRYQETQYF. In DNA, the CDR3 is TGTGCCAGCAGCTTATTTGGGCGGTACCAAGAGACCCAGTACTTC.

V is TRBV28 and J is TRBJ1-5, with 7 bases that match TRBD1. Unmatched junction bases numbered 12, after V lost 4 bases and J lost 3 bases. The germline CDR1 and CDR2 sequences are MDHEN and SYDVKM. CDR3 length equals 17 residues. CDR3 region: CASSSPSTGQINQPQHF. The CDR3 DNA is TGTGCCAGCAGTTCCCCAAGTACGGGACAGATCAATCAGCCCCAGCATTTT.

This clone has only a few counts. The V call is TRBV27, the J call TRBJ2-7; D possibly corresponds to TRBD2 (5 bases). Germline V lookup: CDR1 MNHEY, CDR2 SMNVEV (reference sequence). V was trimmed by 6 bases and J by 4 bases, leaving 10 bases between them. The CDR3 spans 12 residues. In DNA, the CDR3 is TGTGCCAGCAGCTGGACGGGATACGAGCAGTACTTC. Translation gives CASSWTGYEQYF.

This clone was recorded only once. The chain uses TRBV10-3 and TRBJ2-7, with a tentative D call TRBD2 (7 bases). Trimming took off 8 bases at V and 0 bases at J, with 14 bases between the two ends. The CDR3 runs 14 residues. From germline, CDR1 is ENHRY and CDR2 SYGVKD. CDR3 in DNA: TGTGCCATCGGAGGAGGGGGGGCCTCCTACGAGCAGTACTTC. Its translation is CAIGGGGASYEQYF.